The 26 T cell receptor beta chains given below trace back to one sample, sequenced in a study of blood T cell repertoires in COVID-19. Measured with immunoSEQ multiplex PCR; TCRdb has only the in-frame clones, and not every one. This sample has about 200,000 clones, with about nine tenths found just once. Material for sequencing was peripheral blood. These receptors were taken from a man aged 18 to 35 with active or convalescent COVID-19.

The chain combines TRBV3-1 (or the pseudogene TRBV3-2) with TRBJ2-2, with 13 bases fitting TRBD2. Trimming removed 4 bases from V and 6 bases from J; junction bases left unmatched: 8. This CDR3 region has 17 residues. Germline V lookup: CDR1 LGHDT, CDR2 YNNKEL (reference sequence). CDR3 bases: TGTGCCAGCAGCCGAAGGACTAGCGGGAGTCTGGCCGGGGAGCTGTTTTTT. It translates to CASSRRTSGSLAGELFF.

This chain joins TRBV7-9 and TRBJ2-6, with D maybe TRBD1 (5 bases). Germline CDR1 is SEHNR and CDR2 is FQNEAQ (reference sequence). The germline V and J ends were trimmed by 3 bases and 2 bases, with 11 bases remaining between them. The CDR3 is made up of 16 amino acids. Written as DNA, the CDR3 is TGTGCCAGCAGCTTTGGTTTCAGGGCTGGGGCCAACGTCCTGACTTTC. It is translated as CASSFGFRAGANVLTF. The full variable domain, completed using reference TRBV7-9 and TRBJ2-6, is DTGVSQNPRHKITKRGQNVTFRCDPISEHNRLYWYRQTLGQGPEFLTYFQNEAQLEKSRLLSDRFSAERPKGSFSTLEIQRTEQGDSAMYLCASSFGFRAGANVLTFGAGSRLTVL.

The chain uses TRBV6-1 and TRBJ2-3; 9 positions match TRBD2. The germline V gene has CDR1 MNHNS and CDR2 SASEGT. J lost 6 bases, V lost 2 bases, and 6 bases had no gene match. The CDR3 length is 15 residues. CDR3 DNA: TGTGCCAGCAGTGAAACACTAGCGGGTCCCGATACGCAGTATTTT. Translating gives CASSETLAGPDTQYF.

V and J are TRBV6-6 and TRBJ1-5; D is possibly TRBD1 (6 bases). V shed 7 bases and J shed 3 bases, with 13 bases lying between them. Looked up from germline, CDR1 is MNHNY and CDR2 is SVGAGI (reference sequence). The CDR3 has 14 amino acids. The CDR3 reads CASTGQINNQPQHF. CDR3 in DNA: TGTGCCAGCACCGGACAGATTAACAATCAGCCCCAGCATTTT.

V and J are TRBV21-1 and TRBJ1-1; the D call of TRBD1 is as the table states it, not checked on the DNA. TRBV21-1 is flagged as a pseudogene. The CDR3 has 22 amino acids. In nucleotides, the CDR3 is TGTGCCAGCAGCAAAGGAAGGAAAACGGGGACAGGCAAAACCCACATGAACACTGAAGCTTTCTTT. This gives the protein CASSKGRKTGTGKTHMNTEAFF.

The V and J genes are TRBV19 and TRBJ2-7; the D gene is possibly TRBD1 (6 bases). The V end was cut by 5 bases, the J end by 1 base, with 15 bases between. Germline-derived CDR1 and CDR2 are LNHDA and SQIVND (reference sequence). The CDR3 extends over 15 amino acids. CDR3 bases: TGTGCCAGTAGTCCGCCAGGGGAGTGGTCCTACGAGCAGTACTTC. Its protein is CASSPPGEWSYEQYF.

This chain uses TRBV6-5 with TRBJ1-5, with D unclear. CDR3 length: 14 residues. The V and J ends lost 8 bases and 5 bases respectively, with 16 bases between them. Germline CDR1 is MNHEY and CDR2 is SVGAGI. The DNA for the CDR3 is TGTGCCAGCCTAAAACCGGGAGACCATCAGCCCCAGCATTTT. Its translation: CASLKPGDHQPQHF.

This chain links TRBV10-2 with TRBJ1-5, with D hard to call. The CDR3 loop spans 13 amino acids. CDR1 and CDR2 from the germline V gene are WSHSY and SAAADI. V was pared by 3 bases and J by 6 bases, with 9 bases between. CDR3 in DNA: TGCGCCAGCAGTGATATAGCCTTTCAGCCCCAGCATTTT. This sequence encodes CASSDIAFQPQHF.

This clone turned up a few times. The CDR3 does not close with the conserved phenylalanine or tryptophan, likely indicating a read error. The limits of the CDR3 on the DNA are not certain, so only TCRdb's listed CDR3 is given. The chain joins TRBV3-1 (or the pseudogene TRBV3-2) to TRBJ1-1. The length of the CDR3 is 13 amino acids, counting both ends. Germline-derived CDR1 and CDR2 are LGHDT and YNNKEL (reference sequence). CDR3 in amino acids: CASSQDHRTNMKI.

The V gene is TRBV18, the J gene TRBJ2-7; the match to TRBD2 covers 9 bases. The CDR3 runs to 16 residues. V trimming: 3 bases; J trimming: 5 bases; junction bases outside the gene matches: 11. Germline CDR1 and CDR2: KGHSH and LQKENI. In DNA form, the CDR3 reads TGTGCCAGCTCACCGTCTTACGCGGGAGGGCCCGACGAGCAGTACTTC. It translates to CASSPSYAGGPDEQYF.

V gene TRBV6-5 combines with J gene TRBJ1-2, with a possible D match to TRBD1 (6 bases). V shed 5 bases and J shed 6 bases, with 16 bases lying between them. Per germline, CDR1 MNHEY and CDR2 SVGAGI. The CDR3 consists of 14 residues. This CDR3 reads CASSPSWGRDGYTF. CDR3 coding DNA: TGTGCCAGCAGTCCGTCATGGGGGCGGGATGGCTACACCTTC.

The chain has TRBV11-2 and TRBJ2-5, with TRBD1 matching 7 bases. Germline lookup yields CDR1 SGHAT and CDR2 FQNNGV. V lost 0 bases, J lost 0 bases, and 4 bases stayed unmatched. The length of the CDR3 is 16 residues. CDR3 sequence (DNA): TGTGCCAGCAGCTTAGATCTGGGGACAGACCAAGAGACCCAGTACTTC. Amino acids: CASSLDLGTDQETQYF. The full variable domain, with the rest looked up from reference TRBV11-2 and TRBJ2-5, is EAGVAQSPRYKIIEKRQSVAFWCNPISGHATLYWYQQILGQGPKLLIQFQNNGVVDDSQLPKDRFSAERLKGVDSTLKIQPAKLEDSAVYLCASSLDLGTDQETQYFGPGTRLLVL.

The rearrangement uses TRBV21-1 and TRBJ2-3; the D call of TRBD2 is as the table states it, not checked on the DNA. TRBV21-1 is a listed pseudogene. This CDR3 spans 16 amino acids. CDR3 amino acids: CASSTNRGGGTDTQYF. As DNA, the CDR3 is TGTGCCAGCAGTACCAACCGCGGGGGAGGAACAGATACGCAGTATTTT.

The chain employs TRBV2 and TRBJ2-3; no definite D call. V shed 0 bases and J shed 8 bases, with 9 bases lying between them. Germline V gene sequence: CDR1 SNHLY, CDR2 FYNNEI. The CDR3 is 13 amino acids. The CDR3: CASSEAYVGTQYF. The CDR3 region has the DNA TGTGCCAGCAGTGAAGCGTATGTCGGTACGCAGTATTTT.

The chain recombines TRBV28 with TRBJ1-5; 11 positions match TRBD1. V was clipped by 3 bases and J by 6 bases; unmatched bases: 4. The CDR3 consists of 15 residues. CDR1 and CDR2 (germline): MDHEN, SYDVKM. The CDR3 reads CASSFRTGGFQPQHF. The CDR3 bases are TGTGCCAGCAGTTTCAGGACAGGGGGCTTTCAGCCCCAGCATTTT.

The chain employs TRBV9 and TRBJ2-3, with D possibly TRBD2 on 6 matching bases. V lost 4 bases to trimming and J lost 6 bases, with 15 bases between them. The CDR3 has 14 residues. The germline V gene encodes CDR1 SGDLS and CDR2 YYNGEE. For the CDR3, the DNA is TGTGCCAGCAGCTCGACCCCGGGGGAGGATACGCAGTATTTT. Translating gives CASSSTPGEDTQYF.

The V and J genes are TRBV4-2 and TRBJ1-6; D remains ambiguous. Germline V lookup: CDR1 LGHNA, CDR2 YNFKEQ. V was shortened by 1 base and J by 5 bases, with 9 bases between the two germline ends. This CDR3 is 15 amino acids long. The CDR3 bases are TGTGCCAGCAGCCAAGTTGGCGGAGATAATTCACCCCTCCACTTT. The encoded protein is CASSQVGGDNSPLHF.

The CDR3 coding sequence is TGTGCCAGTAGTATTTTAATTGGTTCAGGACAGGATAACTATGGCTACACCTTC. Its translation is CASSILIGSGQDNYGYTF. The chain joins TRBV19 to TRBJ1-2; TRBD1 matches 7 bases. Trimming at V came to 3 bases and at J to 1 base, leaving 14 bases not matched to a gene. Germline CDR1 and CDR2: LNHDA and SQIVND (reference sequence). The length of the CDR3 is 18 residues.

The V call is TRBV2, the J call TRBJ1-1, with a weak D call TRBD1 (5 bases). The V end was cut by 3 bases, the J end by 3 bases, with 8 bases between. The length of the CDR3 is 13 residues. Germline values: CDR1 SNHLY, CDR2 FYNNEI. CDR3 residues: CASSEQGYTEAFF. CDR3 bases: TGTGCCAGCAGTGAGCAGGGATACACTGAAGCTTTCTTT.

The rearrangement joins TRBV7-2 to TRBJ1-1; 7 nucleotides line up with TRBD1. The CDR3 runs 13 residues. V gave up 4 bases and J gave up 7 bases; unmatched junction bases: 6. The germline V gene encodes CDR1 SGHTA and CDR2 FQGNSA. CDR3 sequence: CASSSLRDSEAFF. The CDR3 DNA reads as TGTGCCAGCAGCTCGCTCCGGGACAGTGAAGCTTTCTTT.

CDR3 sequence reads: CASKRTGPLYGYTF. The CDR3 DNA sequence: TGTGCCAGCAAGAGGACAGGGCCCCTCTATGGCTACACCTTC. This chain joins TRBV6-5 and TRBJ1-2, with 8 bases lining up with TRBD1. V shed 7 bases, J shed 4 bases, and the junction held 8 bases outside the gene matches. Germline values: CDR1 MNHEY, CDR2 SVGAGI. The CDR3 runs to 14 residues.

The V and J genes are TRBV6-6 and TRBJ1-2, with D perhaps matching TRBD1 (5 bases). V was shortened by 5 bases and J by 5 bases, with 18 bases between the two germline ends. The CDR3 sequence is 15 residues long. Germline V lookup: CDR1 MNHNY, CDR2 SVGAGI (reference sequence). CDR3 in DNA: TGTGCCAGCAGTCCAGGAGGGGCCTCCAAATATGGCTACACCTTC. It translates to CASSPGGASKYGYTF.

V gene TRBV6-1 combines with J gene TRBJ1-1; weak D call: TRBD1 (5 bases). V dropped 0 bases and J dropped 5 bases, with 13 bases sitting between them. Germline CDR1 reads MNHNS; CDR2 reads SASEGT. The length of the CDR3 is 15 residues. The CDR3 sequence is CASSEARQPLTEAFF. The CDR3 bases are TGTGCCAGCAGTGAAGCTCGACAGCCCTTAACTGAAGCTTTCTTT.

The rearrangement uses TRBV10-3 and TRBJ1-2, with D maybe TRBD1 (6 bases). The CDR3 loop spans 13 amino acids. V was shortened by 8 bases and J by 8 bases, with 18 bases between the two germline ends. The V gene's germline CDR1 is ENHRY and CDR2 SYGVKD. As DNA, the CDR3 is TGTGCCATCGGTTACAGGGTTACCGGCGGCTACACCTTC. The encoded protein is CAIGYRVTGGYTF.

The chain recombines TRBV29-1 with TRBJ1-5; 7 bases line up with TRBD1. J gave up 5 bases and V 4 bases, and 5 bases lay outside the gene matches. Germline assignment: CDR1 SQVTM and CDR2 ANQGSEA. The length of the CDR3 is 13 residues. CDR3 sequence reads: CSVVETGHQPQHF. DNA for the CDR3: TGCAGCGTTGTAGAGACAGGGCATCAGCCCCAGCATTTT.

The J gene is TRBJ1-1, the V gene TRBV5-1; 9 bases agree with TRBD1. V lost 4 bases, J lost 0 bases, and 4 bases stayed unmatched. CDR1 is SGHRS and CDR2 is YFSETQ in the germline V gene. The CDR3 sequence is 15 residues long. This CDR3 is CASSGGQGMNTEAFF. The CDR3 bases are TGCGCCAGCAGCGGTGGACAGGGGATGAACACTGAAGCTTTCTTT. Combining the CDR3 with reference TRBV5-1 and TRBJ1-1 gives the whole variable domain KAGVTQTPRYLIKTRGQQVTLSCSPISGHRSVSWYQQTPGQGLQFLFEYFSETQRNKGNFPGRFSGRQFSNSRSEMNVSTLELGDSALYLCASSGGQGMNTEAFFGQGTRLTVV.